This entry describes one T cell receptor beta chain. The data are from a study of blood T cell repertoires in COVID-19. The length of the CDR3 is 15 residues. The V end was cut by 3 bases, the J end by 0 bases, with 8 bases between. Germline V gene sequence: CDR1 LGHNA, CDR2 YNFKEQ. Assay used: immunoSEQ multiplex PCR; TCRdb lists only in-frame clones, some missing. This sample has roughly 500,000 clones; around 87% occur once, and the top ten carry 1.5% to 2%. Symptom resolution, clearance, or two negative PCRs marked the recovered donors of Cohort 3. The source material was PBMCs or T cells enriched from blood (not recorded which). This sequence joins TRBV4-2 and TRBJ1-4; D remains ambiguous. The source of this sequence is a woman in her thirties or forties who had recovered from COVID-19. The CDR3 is CASSQGLATNEKLFF. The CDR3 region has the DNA TGTGCCAGCAGCCAGGGCTTGGCAACTAATGAAAAACTGTTTTTT.